The 25 T cell receptor beta chains listed next were all sequenced from one sample in a study of Graves' ophthalmopathy and Graves' hyperthyroidism. The study amplified TCR beta CDR3 regions using RNA transcripts. RT-PCR was first run with HTBI primers, then multiplex PCR in a second round. TCRdb called the multiplex PCR reads again in MiXCR, with one record for every CDR3 protein. Of around 520,000 distinct CDR3 sequences listed, about 35% are singletons. The sequencing input was peripheral blood or thyroid tissue (not recorded which). These receptor sequences come from an adult man with Graves' hyperthyroidism.

This clonotype was observed many times. The CDR3 DNA sequence: TGTGCCAGCAGCCACACAGGGGGCAGTCAGCCCCAGCATTTT. Encoded protein: CASSHTGGSQPQHF. V is TRBV12-3 or TRBV12-4 and J is TRBJ1-5; 9 bases are shared with TRBD1. V lost 6 bases to trimming and J lost 6 bases; unmatched junction nucleotides: 6. This CDR3 is 14 amino acids long.

This chain joins TRBV2 and TRBJ2-5; 8 bases are a match to TRBD2. The J call may be mistaken, given a closer DNA end match to TRBJ2-1. CDR1 and CDR2 from the germline V gene are SNHLY and FYNNEI. This CDR3 region has 12 residues. DNA for the CDR3: TGTGCCAGCAGTGACGGAGCGGGAGTGCAGTTCTTC. Translation gives CASSDGAGVQFF.

This clonotype was counted once. The genes are TRBV11-2 and TRBJ1-5; D ambiguous. V lost 4 bases, J lost 3 bases, and 16 bases lay in between. The germline gives CDR1 SGHAT, CDR2 FQNNGV. The CDR3 contains 16 residues. The CDR3 nucleotides are TGTGCCAGCAGCTCCCTGGTGCCGACTATCAATCAGCCCCAGCATTTT. Translated: CASSSLVPTINQPQHF.

V usage is TRBV5-4 and J usage is TRBJ2-2; weak D call: TRBD1 (5 bases). Per germline, CDR1 SGHNT and CDR2 YYREEE (reference sequence). The V and J ends lost 6 bases and 1 base respectively, with 16 bases between them. The CDR3 sequence is 16 residues long. CDR3 sequence reads: CASTDWGGWNTGELFF. The DNA for the CDR3 is TGTGCCAGCACGGATTGGGGCGGTTGGAACACCGGGGAGCTGTTTTTT.

The rearrangement joins TRBV19 to TRBJ1-3, with TRBD1 identical over 10 bases. This CDR3 comprises 17 residues. Germline CDR1 is LNHDA and CDR2 is SQIVND (reference sequence). With V trimmed by 4 bases and J by 0 bases, 6 bases remained unmatched. DNA for the CDR3: TGTGCCAGTAGTAGGACAGGGGGGGACATCTCTGGAAACACCATATATTTT. This sequence encodes CASSRTGGDISGNTIYF.

The rearrangement joins TRBV12-3 or TRBV12-4 to TRBJ2-7; D is undetermined. V lost 2 bases and J 1 base, leaving 6 bases between the germline ends. The CDR3 totals 13 residues. In nucleotides, the CDR3 is TGTGCCAGCAGTTTACAGGTTTCCTACGAGCAGTACTTC. It specifies CASSLQVSYEQYF.

Comment on this clonotype: A read error may explain this, as a much larger clone is one base away. The chain recombines TRBV19 with TRBJ2-2; weak D call: TRBD1 (7 bases). CDR1 and CDR2 (germline): LNHDA, SQIVND (reference sequence). This CDR3 comprises 14 residues. The CDR3 DNA reads as TGTGCCAGTAGAGGGACAGTATTGGGCGGGGAGCCGTTTTTT. Its translation is CASRGTVLGGEPFF.

This clonotype came up many times. The rearrangement links TRBV4-1 to TRBJ2-6; D perhaps matches TRBD1 (6 bases). Between the trimmed V and J ends, which lost 0 bases and 4 bases, there was a span of 10 bases. This CDR3 contains 16 residues. Germline V lookup: CDR1 MGHRA, CDR2 YSYEKL. For the CDR3, the DNA is TGCGCCAGCAGCCAAGAATGGGGGCACGGGGCCAACGTCCTGACTTTC. It codes for CASSQEWGHGANVLTF.

This clonotype was found many times. The chain carries TRBV2 and TRBJ1-1, with D tentatively TRBD1 (5 bases). Germline CDR1 is SNHLY and CDR2 is FYNNEI. This CDR3 spans 13 amino acids. Deletions cut 3 bases from V and 4 bases from J, with 9 bases between. The CDR3 nucleotides read TGTGCCAGCAGTGACAGGGAGGGCACTGAAGCTTTCTTT. It yields the protein CASSDREGTEAFF.

The chain is built from TRBV15 and TRBJ2-7; a weak D match, TRBD2 (5 bases). The CDR3 length is 13 residues. The germline V and J ends were trimmed by 0 bases and 5 bases, with 8 bases remaining between them. Germline-derived CDR1 and CDR2 are LNHNV and YYDKDF (reference sequence). CDR3 residues: CATSRDLRDEQYF. In nucleotides, the CDR3 is TGTGCCACCAGCAGAGATTTGAGGGACGAGCAGTACTTC. Full variable domain (outside the CDR3, taken from reference TRBV15 and TRBJ2-7): DAMVIQNPRYQVTQFGKPVTLSCSQTLNHNVMYWYQQKSSQAPKLLFHYYDKDFNNEADTPDNFQSRRPNTSFCFLDIRSPGLGDTAMYLCATSRDLRDEQYFGPGTRLTVT.

This clonotype was seen at least ten times. V is TRBV24-1 and J is TRBJ1-2; 9 nucleotides agree with TRBD1. The V and J ends lost 3 bases and 2 bases, in that order; junction bases with no gene match: 9. The CDR3 spans 17 residues. CDR1 KGHDR and CDR2 SFDVKD come from the germline V gene. This CDR3 reads CATSDGDRARGNYGYTF. The CDR3 nucleotides read TGTGCCACCAGTGATGGGGACAGGGCGAGGGGGAACTATGGCTACACCTTC.

This clonotype has a count of ten or more. The chain has TRBV7-9 and TRBJ2-7; a weak D match, TRBD2 (6 bases). This CDR3 contains 14 residues. Looked up from germline, CDR1 is SEHNR and CDR2 is FQNEAQ (reference sequence). V was trimmed by 1 base and J by 4 bases, leaving 11 bases between them. The CDR3 DNA is TGTGCCAGCAGCTTAGTGGGACTCGGGTACGAGCAGTACTTC. Encoded protein: CASSLVGLGYEQYF.

There are a few counts of this clonotype. The V and J genes are TRBV7-9 and TRBJ2-2; TRBD1 agrees at 8 bases. This CDR3 region has 17 residues. CDR1 SEHNR and CDR2 FQNEAQ come from the germline V gene (reference sequence). The V gene end was trimmed by 5 bases and the J gene end by 6 bases; junction bases not matched to a gene: 14. CDR3 protein: CASSPRDRMNPPGELFF. CDR3 DNA sequence: TGTGCCAGCAGCCCCCGGGACAGGATGAATCCCCCCGGGGAGCTGTTTTTT. The entire variable domain, with the rest obtained from reference TRBV7-9 and TRBJ2-2, is as follows: DTGVSQNPRHKITKRGQNVTFRCDPISEHNRLYWYRQTLGQGPEFLTYFQNEAQLEKSRLLSDRFSAERPKGSFSTLEIQRTEQGDSAMYLCASSPRDRMNPPGELFFGEGSRLTVL.

This clonotype appeared many times. This chain joins TRBV4-1 and TRBJ2-5; TRBD1 or TRBD2 may be the D gene (5 bases each). CDR3 length: 15 amino acids. The V end was cut by 4 bases, the J end by 5 bases, with 17 bases between. From germline, CDR1 is MGHRA and CDR2 YSYEKL. CDR3 sequence (DNA): TGCGCCAGCAGCCCAATGACGGGGCGCGGGGAGACCCAGTACTTC. It translates to CASSPMTGRGETQYF.

This clonotype was seen repeatedly, ten times or more. The V and J genes are TRBV6-5 and TRBJ1-1; no firm D call. From germline, CDR1 is MNHEY and CDR2 SVGAGI. Trimming cost V 4 bases and J 6 bases, with 6 bases left between them. CDR3 length: 11 amino acids. The DNA of the CDR3 is TGTGCCAGCAGTTCCTTCTCTGAAGCTTTCTTT. Encoded protein: CASSSFSEAFF.

The J gene is TRBJ1-5, the V gene TRBV12-3 or TRBV12-4; the match to TRBD1 covers 7 bases. V gave up 8 bases and J gave up 0 bases; unmatched junction bases: 13. This CDR3 is built from 17 residues. The CDR3 sequence is CASSSWTGGNSNQPQHF. The CDR3 coding sequence is TGTGCCAGCTCCTCCTGGACAGGCGGGAATAGCAATCAGCCCCAGCATTTT.

V gene TRBV2 combines with J gene TRBJ2-7; TRBD1 might be the D (5 bases). With the DNA end fitting TRBJ2-1 better, the J assignment may be wrong. Germline loops: CDR1 SNHLY, CDR2 FYNNEI. This CDR3 comprises 15 residues. CDR3 bases: TGTGCCAGCAGCGCGGACATAAGCTCCTACAATGAGCAGTTCTTC. Translating it yields CASSADISSYNEQFF.

CDR3 region: CAIRGFETQYF. The DNA for the CDR3 is TGTGCCATCAGGGGGTTTGAGACCCAGTACTTC. The V call is TRBV24-1, the J call TRBJ2-5; 7 nucleotides agree with TRBD1. Looked up from germline, CDR1 is KGHDR and CDR2 is SFDVKD. This CDR3 is 11 amino acids long. V lost 11 bases to trimming and J lost 5 bases; unmatched junction nucleotides: 4.

There are many counts of this clonotype. The chain carries TRBV12-3 or TRBV12-4 and TRBJ1-5, with TRBD1 matching 8 bases. Trimming at V came to 5 bases and at J to 4 bases, leaving 10 bases not matched to a gene. CDR3 length: 16 amino acids. CDR3 nucleotide sequence: TGTGCCAGCAGTCTCGGACAGGGTCTATGGAATCAGCCCCAGCATTTT. Protein sequence: CASSLGQGLWNQPQHF.

Only a few counts were recorded for this clonotype. This chain links TRBV3-1 with TRBJ1-1; no definite D call. CDR3 length: 15 residues. Germline V gene data show CDR1 as LGHDT and CDR2 as YNNKEL (reference sequence). Trimming took off 0 bases at V and 3 bases at J, with 11 bases between the two ends. The CDR3, as DNA: TGTGCCAGCAGCCAAGATACACGTTGGGACACTGAAGCTTTCTTT. Its translation: CASSQDTRWDTEAFF.

Of note for this clonotype: A read error is possible here, since a much larger clone lies one base away. The chain employs TRBV12-3 or TRBV12-4 and TRBJ1-1, with D possibly being TRBD1 (6 bases). The CDR3 runs 14 residues. CDR3 region: CASSLTRGRPEALF. CDR3 bases: TGTGCCAGCAGTTTAACCAGGGGAAGGCCTGAAGCTCTCTTT.

The chain links TRBV10-3 to TRBJ1-3; TRBD1 might be the D (5 bases). Trimming removed 8 bases from V and 4 bases from J, with 15 bases in between. Germline V CDR1 and CDR2: ENHRY, SYGVKD. This CDR3 is built from 14 residues. The CDR3 DNA reads as TGTGCCATCGGGGAGGGGACGGAAGGAAACACCATATATTTT. This gives the protein CAIGEGTEGNTIYF.

The chain couples TRBV7-8 to TRBJ1-2, with D possibly matching TRBD1 (5 bases). CDR1 is SGHVS, CDR2 FQNEAQ, per germline. The CDR3 loop spans 16 amino acids. Trimming removed 1 base at V and 4 bases at J, with 16 bases between. The CDR3 sequence is CASSLEGYRTSYGYTF. Written as DNA, the CDR3 is TGTGCCAGCAGCTTAGAAGGGTACAGGACCAGCTATGGCTACACCTTC.

The genes are TRBV5-1 and TRBJ1-1; D gene uncertain. CDR3 length: 17 amino acids. Germline V gives CDR1 SGHRS, CDR2 YFSETQ. V lost 1 base, J lost 3 bases, and 19 bases lay in between. The CDR3 nucleotides read TGCGCCAGCAGCTTGAGACGCTATGGGGTACGAGACACTGAAGCTTTCTTT. Translation: CASSLRRYGVRDTEAFF. The whole variable domain, remainder taken from reference TRBV5-1 and TRBJ1-1, is KAGVTQTPRYLIKTRGQQVTLSCSPISGHRSVSWYQQTPGQGLQFLFEYFSETQRNKGNFPGRFSGRQFSNSRSEMNVSTLELGDSALYLCASSLRRYGVRDTEAFFGQGTRLTVV.

On this clonotype itself: A much larger clone sits a single nucleotide away, making a read error possible. A read error is likely, as this CDR3 ends without the conserved phenylalanine or tryptophan. V usage is TRBV19 and J usage is TRBJ2-6; TRBD1 aligns across 7 bases. Trimming at V came to 4 bases and at J to 4 bases, leaving 7 bases not matched to a gene. CDR3 length: 16 residues. CDR1 and CDR2 from the germline V gene are LNHDA and SQIVND (reference sequence). This CDR3 is CASSTPTGAGANVLTS. In DNA form, the CDR3 reads TGTGCCAGTAGTACCCCCACAGGGGCCGGGGCCAACGTCCTGACTTCC.